Listed below are T cell receptor beta chains from one sample, sequenced in a study of CD8+ T cells in alopecia areata. Produced via immunoSEQ multiplex PCR; TCRdb's table is partial and in-frame only. The sample includes some 180,000 clones, about 53% of them seen just once. The specimen comprised CD8+ T cells sorted from blood, sampled at week 24, from a patient treated with tofacitinib. The receptors were gathered from a human donor with alopecia areata. Both conserved end residues are part of each CDR3. A D gene is named only where the DNA matches it firmly. Clone size is shown for a subset of rows, as once, few, many or a class of expanded clone.

D: -; V: TRBV30; J: TRBJ2-7; size: -; DNA: TGTGCCTGGAGTGTGGCCTACGAGCAGTACTTC; CDR3: CAWSVAYEQYF
D: -; V: TRBV29-1; J: TRBJ1-1; size: few; DNA: TGCAGCGGGGGGGACACTGAAGCTTTCTTT; CDR3: CSGGDTEAFF
D: -; V: TRBV7-9; J: TRBJ1-1; size: -; DNA: TGTGCCAGCAGCTTGTATATCTTCTTT; CDR3: CASSLYIFF
D: -; V: TRBV14; J: TRBJ1-1; size: -; DNA: TGTGCCAGCAGCCAAGACAGGCGAACTGAAGCTTTCTTT; CDR3: CASSQDRRTEAFF
D: TRBD2; V: TRBV29-1; J: TRBJ2-5; size: few; DNA: TGCAGCGTTGAGCTCACTAGCGGGAGCCCGGGGCGGGAGACCCAGTACTTC; CDR3: CSVELTSGSPGRETQYF
D: -; V: TRBV23-1; J: TRBJ2-7; size: -; DNA: TGCGCCAGCAGTCAGCCTACGGTTACATCGTACTACGAGCAGTACTTC; CDR3: CASSQPTVTSYYEQYF
D: TRBD2; V: TRBV7-9; J: TRBJ2-7; size: -; DNA: TGTGCCATCCAGGTGCCCGCCAGCGGGGGGCCAAGCGAGCAGTACTTC; CDR3: CAIQVPASGGPSEQYF
D: -; V: TRBV27; J: TRBJ1-2; size: few; DNA: TGTGCCAGCAGTCCAGGGGATGGCTACACCTTC; CDR3: CASSPGDGYTF
D: -; V: TRBV27; J: TRBJ2-7; size: once; DNA: TGTGCCAGCAGTTTAACCGGGAATACCTACGAGCAGTACTTC; CDR3: CASSLTGNTYEQYF
D: TRBD1; V: TRBV7-7; J: TRBJ2-1; size: few; DNA: TGTGCCAGCAGCCCGGGACAGTCTTCAGATGAGCAGTTCTTC; CDR3: CASSPGQSSDEQFF
D: -; V: TRBV11-2; J: TRBJ2-3; size: few; DNA: TGTGCCAGCAGCTTAGGCTCAGATACGCAGTATTTT; CDR3: CASSLGSDTQYF
D: -; V: TRBV27; J: TRBJ2-1; size: -; DNA: TGTGCCAGCAGTCCCGGAGGTGAGCAGTTCTTC; CDR3: CASSPGGEQFF
D: -; V: TRBV5-6; J: TRBJ2-5; size: -; DNA: TGTGCCAGCAGCGTAGATATTAGGCAGGCACAGTACTTC; CDR3: CASSVDIRQAQYF
D: -; V: TRBV7-2; J: TRBJ1-1; size: -; DNA: TGTGCCAGCAGCTTGAAAACTGAAGCTTTCTTT; CDR3: CASSLKTEAFF
D: -; V: TRBV7-6; J: TRBJ2-1; size: -; DNA: TGTGCCAGCAGTCCACTCGAGGGGTATGATGAGCAGTTCTTC; CDR3: CASSPLEGYDEQFF
D: -; V: TRBV29-1; J: TRBJ2-7; size: -; DNA: TGCAGCGTTGAAGAAAGGGGCAAGACTACCTACGAGCAGTATTTC; CDR3: CSVEERGKTTYEQYF
D: -; V: TRBV7-9; J: TRBJ2-7; size: once; DNA: TGTGCCAGCAGTAAGATCGAGAACTACGAGCAGTACTTC; CDR3: CASSKIENYEQYF
D: TRBD1; V: TRBV29-1; J: TRBJ1-2; size: -; DNA: TGCACTGTACAGGGGTCGGACGCCGGCTACACCTTC; CDR3: CTVQGSDAGYTF